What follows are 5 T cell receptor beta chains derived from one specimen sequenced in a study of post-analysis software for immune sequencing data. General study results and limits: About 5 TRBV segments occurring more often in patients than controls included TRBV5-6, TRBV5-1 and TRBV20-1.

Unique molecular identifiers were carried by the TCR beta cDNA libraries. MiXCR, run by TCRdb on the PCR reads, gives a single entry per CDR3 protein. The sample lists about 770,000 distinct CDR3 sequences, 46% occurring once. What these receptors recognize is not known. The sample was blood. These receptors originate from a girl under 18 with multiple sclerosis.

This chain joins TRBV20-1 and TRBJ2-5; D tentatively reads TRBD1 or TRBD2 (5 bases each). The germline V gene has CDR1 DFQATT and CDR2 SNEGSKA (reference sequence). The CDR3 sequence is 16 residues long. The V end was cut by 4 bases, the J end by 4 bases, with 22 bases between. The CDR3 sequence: CSANLRSAGRRETQYF. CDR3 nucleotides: TGCAGTGCTAATTTACGTTCGGCAGGGAGAAGAGAGACCCAGTACTTC.

The chain's CDR3 is CASSRREAAYEQYF. In nucleotides, the CDR3 is TGTGCCAGCAGTCGGCGGGAAGCGGCCTACGAGCAGTACTTC. The rearrangement uses TRBV12-3 or TRBV12-4 and TRBJ2-7; a possible D gene is TRBD2 (6 bases). The CDR3 is made up of 14 amino acids. V dropped 5 bases and J dropped 2 bases, with 13 bases sitting between them.

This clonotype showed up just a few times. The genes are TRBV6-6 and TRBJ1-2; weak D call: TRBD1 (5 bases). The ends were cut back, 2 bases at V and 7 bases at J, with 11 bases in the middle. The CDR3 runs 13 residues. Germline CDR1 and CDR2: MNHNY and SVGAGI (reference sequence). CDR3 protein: CASSYGREAGYTF. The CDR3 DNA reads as TGTGCCAGCAGTTACGGCAGGGAGGCTGGCTACACCTTC.

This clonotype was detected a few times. Here the CDR3 reads CSGLRGGETQYF. The DNA of the CDR3 is TGCAGCGGTCTCAGGGGAGGCGAGACCCAGTACTTC. V is TRBV29-1 and J is TRBJ2-5; the D gene could be TRBD1 or TRBD2 (6 bases each). V gave up 7 bases and J gave up 5 bases, with 14 bases separating them. This CDR3 has 12 amino acids. Germline-derived CDR1 and CDR2 are SQVTM and ANQGSEA.

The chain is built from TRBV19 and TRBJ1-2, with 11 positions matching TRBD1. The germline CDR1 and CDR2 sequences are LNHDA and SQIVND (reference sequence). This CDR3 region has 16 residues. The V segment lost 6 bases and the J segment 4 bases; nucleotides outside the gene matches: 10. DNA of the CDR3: TGTGCCAGTAGCCGGACAGGGGGCGCAAGTATCTATGGCTACACCTTC. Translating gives CASSRTGGASIYGYTF.